A single T cell receptor beta chain is shown here with its context. The sample holds a few counts of this clonotype. The antigen it recognizes is unknown. Within one base of it there is no much larger clone, and no base qualities were kept. T cells were expanded from blood mononuclear cells for approximately three days with either the anti-CD3 antibody OKT3 or CD3/CD28 Dynabeads. The culture conditions for expanded T cells were RPMI 1640 plus 10% fetal bovine serum, recombinant human IL-2 (approximately 90 IU/ml) and IL-7 (about 5.5 ng/ml). Each coculture mixed some 5 x 10^4 target cells and some 5 x 10^4 normal T cells with bispecific antibody in around 0.095 mL and was incubated at 37 degrees C for roughly 16 hours. Each bispecific antibody was composed of two single-chain variable fragments, which were expressed in a single-chain diabody format with a His tag. The effector T cells were obtained from healthy human donors, with peripheral blood mononuclear cells isolated from leukapheresis samples by Ficoll density gradient centrifugation.

This specimen comes from a study of beta chain bispecific antibodies for T cell cancers (dated by TCRdb to about 2021). About the full investigation: After T cells from healthy donors were cocultured with bispecific antibodies and T cell leukemia lines, the researchers used TRBV sequencing of the cells that survived to measure how much each TRBV family was depleted. Surface TRBV12 (TRBV12-3) was expressed by Jurkat cells, and surface TRBV5-5 was expressed by HPB-ALL cells. Here is what the overall study found, with its caveats: Cross-reactivity of the anti-TRBV5-5 antibody with TRBV5-6 was attributed to high sequence similarity between the two genes. Each sequenced sample mixed leukemia cell line cells with normal T cells, and most targeted TRBV signal came from the leukemia cells rather than normal T cells.

Libraries incorporated unique molecular identifier barcodes, which were used to quantify clonotypes. Qiagen AllPrep DNA/RNA Micro kits were used to isolate total RNA, and an Agilent TapeStation was used to check RNA quality. TCR beta libraries were constructed by 5' RACE, in which cDNA synthesis was followed by two PCR steps with TCR beta constant-region gene-specific primers. Sequencing of the TCR beta libraries was performed on an Illumina MiSeq platform. The original methods were these. Reads were processed with MIGEC, MiXCR and VDJtools. Clonotype frequency was computed as the clonotype's share of unique molecular identifiers among all unique molecular identifiers in the sample. Any TRBV gene that IMGT lists as a pseudogene or open reading frame, and is therefore nonfunctional, such as TRBV1, TRBV12-1 and TRBV21, was left out. TCRdb reanalyzed the raw reads on its own, using fastp at Q25 for trimming and MiXCR for clone calling, and kept in-frame beta chains. Each entry merges the rows of one CDR3 protein and shows their most common DNA and genes. For this entry, the V and J calls and clone size follow TCRdb and not the study's own pipeline. For this sample the table gives tens of thousands of distinct CDR3 sequences, of which less than 3% were detected only once. The biggest ten clones account for 30% to 35% of the sample.

The CDR3 sequence holds 15 residues, the cysteine and phenylalanine included. Just CDR3 DNA is preserved here, 45 bases in frame from base 1. Trimming takes 2 bases from V and 6 bases from J, and the germline ends sit 16 bases apart. CDR1 and CDR2 are drawn from the germline V gene: SGHVS, FQNEAQ. This receptor chain uses TRBV7-8 and TRBJ1-2, with the identity of the D gene unclear. The sample was healthy donor T cells cultured with leukemia cells. This receptor was identified in a human donor in good health. Some clones in this sample may be carry-over from other donors' samples. Here the CDR3 is given as CASSLLSGSFDGYTF. The bases are TGTGCCAGCAGCTTACTTTCTGGCAGCTTTGATGGCTACACCTTC.